Following are 22 T cell receptor beta chains from one sample sequenced in a study of blood T cell repertoires in COVID-19 (dated by TCRdb to between 2020 and 2021). Library method: the immunoSEQ multiplex PCR assay. TCRdb obtained this table from immuneACCESS and retained in-frame rearrangements with V and J assigned. These tables miss some clones; where compared with another copy, unresolved V genes account for less than half of the shortfall, and the remainder is unexplained. The sample data list 200,000 to 250,000 clones, and about four fifths of these were observed just once. 7.5% to 10% of the sample lies in the top ten. The sample consisted of peripheral blood. The receptor set was obtained from a man at least 80 years old with acute or convalescent COVID-19.

The chain couples TRBV5-6 to TRBJ1-6, with TRBD1 matching over 9 bases. The CDR3 loop spans 19 amino acids. J gave up 0 bases and V 3 bases, and 10 bases lay outside the gene matches. Germline values: CDR1 SGHDT, CDR2 YYEEEE. The chain's CDR3 is CASSSTGGPQSSYNSPLHF. The CDR3 DNA reads TGTGCCAGCAGCTCGACAGGGGGACCCCAGAGCTCCTATAATTCACCCCTCCACTTT.

The chain has TRBV5-4 and TRBJ1-2, with 8 bases identical to TRBD1. The CDR3 runs 14 residues. The trim removed 5 bases at V and 4 bases at J, leaving 7 bases unmatched. Germline CDR1 reads SGHNT; CDR2 reads YYREEE (reference sequence). The CDR3 spells CASRFQGATYGYTF. CDR3 bases: TGTGCCAGCAGATTTCAGGGGGCGACCTATGGCTACACCTTC.

This clone turned up a few times. The rearrangement uses TRBV27 and TRBJ2-7, with D perhaps TRBD1 (7 bases). The germline gives CDR1 MNHEY, CDR2 SMNVEV (reference sequence). The CDR3 consists of 14 residues. Trimming stripped 5 bases from V and 4 bases from J, with 15 bases between. The CDR3 sequence is CASSPRQGGYEQYF. CDR3 DNA sequence: TGTGCCAGCAGTCCGCGTCAGGGGGGTTACGAGCAGTACTTC.

J is TRBJ1-1 and V is TRBV6-4; possible D gene TRBD1, 5 bases. CDR1 is MRHNA, CDR2 SNTAGT, per germline. The CDR3 extends over 15 amino acids. V lost 4 bases and J lost 1, with 13 bases in between. CDR3 bases: TGTGCCAGCAGTGCGACCGGGGGACCGAACACTGAAGCTTTCTTT. Protein: CASSATGGPNTEAFF.

This sequence joins TRBV18 and TRBJ1-2; 9 nucleotides align to TRBD1. J gave up 5 bases and V 3 bases, and 7 bases lay outside the gene matches. Germline CDR1 and CDR2: KGHSH and LQKENI. This CDR3 has 15 amino acids. The CDR3 is CASSPGQGKEYGYTF. The CDR3, as DNA: TGTGCCAGCTCACCTGGACAGGGGAAGGAGTATGGCTACACCTTC.

J is TRBJ2-3 and V is TRBV9; D ambiguous. CDR1 and CDR2 (germline): SGDLS, YYNGEE. The V end lost 1 base, the J end lost 0 bases, and 9 bases lay between the germline ends. The CDR3 is made up of 15 amino acids. The CDR3 region has the DNA TGTGCCAGCAGCGTAAGAGCGATAAGCACAGATACGCAGTATTTT. It is translated as CASSVRAISTDTQYF.

The V gene is TRBV5-1, the J gene TRBJ1-4; 11 nucleotides match TRBD1. V was clipped by 4 bases and J by 13 bases; unmatched bases: 6. The CDR3 spans 13 residues. Germline lookup yields CDR1 SGHRS and CDR2 YFSETQ. The CDR3 region has the DNA TGCGCCAGCAGCCCCTCGGGACAGGGGGGACTGTTTTTT. Translation: CASSPSGQGGLFF.

The chain uses TRBV9 and TRBJ2-1; 7 bases fit TRBD1. This CDR3 spans 15 amino acids. Losses at the gene ends were 4 bases for V and 7 bases for J; bases not matched to a gene: 11. Germline-derived CDR1 and CDR2 are SGDLS and YYNGEE. In nucleotides, the CDR3 is TGTGCCAGCAGCCTCCGGGACAGAGGCCGTAATGAGCAGTTCTTC. Translation gives CASSLRDRGRNEQFF. Using reference TRBV9 and TRBJ2-1 for the parts outside the CDR3, the full variable domain is DSGVTQTPKHLITATGQRVTLRCSPRSGDLSVYWYQQSLDQGLQFLIQYYNGEERAKGNILERFSAQQFPDLHSELNLSSLELGDSALYFCASSLRDRGRNEQFFGPGTRLTVL.

The chain uses TRBV10-2 and TRBJ2-2, with D perhaps matching TRBD2 (6 bases). Germline V gene data show CDR1 as WSHSY and CDR2 as SAAADI. This CDR3 is built from 17 residues. Between the trimmed V and J ends, which lost 6 bases and 3 bases, there was a span of 20 bases. The CDR3 is CASRGTSYVEDTGELFF. DNA for the CDR3: TGCGCCAGCAGGGGGACTTCCTATGTAGAGGACACCGGGGAGCTGTTTTTT.

The chain has TRBV29-1 and TRBJ1-1; possibly TRBD1 for D (6 bases). The CDR3 covers 13 residues. Deletions cut 7 bases from V and 0 bases from J, with 12 bases between. The germline V gene encodes CDR1 SQVTM and CDR2 ANQGSEA. This CDR3 reads CSARGHLNTEAFF. DNA for the CDR3: TGCAGCGCAAGGGGACACTTGAACACTGAAGCTTTCTTT.

V gene TRBV25-1 combines with J gene TRBJ2-7, with 9 bases matching TRBD2. J lost 4 bases, V lost 1 base, and 5 bases had no gene match. The CDR3 spans 15 residues. Germline lookup yields CDR1 MGHDK and CDR2 SYGVNS. The CDR3 coding sequence is TGTGCCAGCAGTGAATTAGGCGGGGGGGCGTACGAGCAGTACTTC. Protein product: CASSELGGGAYEQYF.

In this sample, this clone turned up a few times. The chain has TRBV2 and TRBJ1-2, with 9 nucleotides matching TRBD1. The CDR3 extends over 14 amino acids. Germline V CDR1 and CDR2: SNHLY, FYNNEI. V gave up 6 bases and J gave up 0 bases; unmatched junction bases: 2. The CDR3 DNA reads TGTGCCAGCAGGCGGGACAGGGCTAACTATGGCTACACCTTC. Its translation: CASRRDRANYGYTF.

The chain has TRBV19 and TRBJ2-6; a weak D match, TRBD1 (6 bases). Per the germline V gene, CDR1 is LNHDA and CDR2 is SQIVND (reference sequence). The V end was cut by 4 bases, the J end by 2 bases, with 12 bases between. CDR3 length equals 16 residues. DNA for the CDR3: TGTGCCAGTAGTACAGTAACAGGGACTGGGGCCAACGTCCTGACTTTC. Translated: CASSTVTGTGANVLTF.

The V gene is TRBV27, the J gene TRBJ2-3; TRBD2 matches 7 bases. V lost 5 bases to trimming and J lost 3 bases; unmatched junction nucleotides: 11. The CDR3 has 16 amino acids. Germline V gene lookup returns CDR1 MNHEY and CDR2 SMNVEV (reference sequence). The CDR3 reads CASSTGTILRTDTQYF. CDR3 nucleotide sequence: TGTGCCAGCAGTACCGGGACTATCCTTAGGACAGATACGCAGTATTTT.

The V call is TRBV5-4, the J call TRBJ1-1; tentative D call: TRBD1 (5 bases). Per germline, CDR1 SGHNT and CDR2 YYREEE (reference sequence). CDR3 length: 15 amino acids. V lost 5 bases and J 4 bases, leaving 18 bases between the germline ends. The CDR3 loop is CASRLPGTTPTEAFF. In nucleotides, the CDR3 is TGTGCCAGCAGACTCCCCGGGACTACTCCCACTGAAGCTTTCTTT.

The genes are TRBV2 and TRBJ1-5, with D perhaps TRBD1 (5 bases). Germline CDR1 SNHLY, CDR2 FYNNEI. V was cut by 4 bases and J by 9 bases, with 16 bases left in between. This CDR3 spans 14 amino acids. The CDR3 nucleotides read TGTGCCAGCAGTGCCGACGCGGGGAGGGGGCCCCAGCATTTT. Translating it yields CASSADAGRGPQHF.

The chain uses TRBV6-2 or TRBV6-3 and TRBJ2-7; perhaps TRBD2 as D (7 bases). Germline CDR1 reads MNHEY; CDR2 reads SVGEGT. This CDR3 is built from 14 residues. V dropped 6 bases and J dropped 7 bases, with 19 bases sitting between them. In nucleotides, the CDR3 is TGTGCCAGCAGCCGGGGAGGGGGAAGGGGGGAGCAGTACTTC. The encoded protein is CASSRGGGRGEQYF.

The chain uses TRBV5-6 and TRBJ2-1, with 7 bases that match TRBD1. CDR3 length: 15 amino acids. The V and J ends lost 4 bases and 4 bases, in that order; junction bases with no gene match: 8. CDR1 is SGHDT, CDR2 YYEEEE, per germline. The DNA of the CDR3 is TGTGCCAGCAGCCGAACAGGGGTGGGTTACAATGAGCAGTTCTTC. Its protein product is CASSRTGVGYNEQFF.

The chain couples TRBV7-2 to TRBJ1-4; maybe TRBD1 (5 bases). The germline CDR1 and CDR2 sequences are SGHTA and FQGNSA. This CDR3 comprises 15 residues. Between the trimmed V and J ends, which lost 2 bases and 0 bases, there was a span of 7 bases. The CDR3 bases are TGTGCCAGCAGCTTACGGGGGGCAACTAATGAAAAACTGTTTTTT. This gives the protein CASSLRGATNEKLFF.

A remark on this clone: Its ends do not fully match the called genes, so a read error is possible. This chain uses TRBV30 with TRBJ2-1; D may be TRBD2 (5 bases). Germline V gene lookup returns CDR1 GTSNPN and CDR2 SVGIG (reference sequence). The CDR3 is 12 amino acids. CDR3: CARRSSYNEQFF. The CDR3 bases are TGTGCCCGGAGGAGCTCCTACAATGAGCAGTTCTTC.

The V call is TRBV18, the J call TRBJ1-4; D is unresolved. Germline V gene sequence: CDR1 KGHSH, CDR2 LQKENI. V lost 2 bases to trimming and J lost 8 bases, with 15 bases between them. The CDR3 is made up of 15 amino acids. CDR3 sequence (DNA): TGTGCCAGCTCACCAGGGCACACCCTGGAAGAAAAACTGTTTTTT. Translating it yields CASSPGHTLEEKLFF.

The rearrangement links TRBV24-1 to TRBJ2-3, with D possibly TRBD1 on 6 matching bases. The V and J ends lost 4 bases and 4 bases respectively, with 11 bases between them. Germline CDR1 reads KGHDR; CDR2 reads SFDVKD. The CDR3 is 14 residues long. The DNA of the CDR3 is TGTGCCACCAGTGAAAACAGGGATTCAGATACGCAGTATTTT. Translation gives CATSENRDSDTQYF.